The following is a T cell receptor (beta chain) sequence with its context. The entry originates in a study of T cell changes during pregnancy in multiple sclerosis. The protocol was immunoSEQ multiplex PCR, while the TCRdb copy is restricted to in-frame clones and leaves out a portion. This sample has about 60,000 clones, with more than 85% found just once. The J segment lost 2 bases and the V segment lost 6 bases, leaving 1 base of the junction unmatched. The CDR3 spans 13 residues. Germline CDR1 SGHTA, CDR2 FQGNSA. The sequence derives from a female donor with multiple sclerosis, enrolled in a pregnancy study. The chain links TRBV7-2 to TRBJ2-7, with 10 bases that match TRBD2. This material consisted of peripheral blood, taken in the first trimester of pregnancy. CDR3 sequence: CASRLAGTYEQYF. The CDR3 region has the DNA TGTGCCAGCAGACTAGCGGGGACCTACGAGCAGTACTTC.